The next 18 T cell receptor beta chains were all read from a single sample in a study of PD-L1 blockade in urothelial cancer. Profiled with immunoSEQ multiplex PCR; TCRdb holds only in-frame clones, not every one. The data contain 87,000 or so clones, over 80% of them seen just once; the ten biggest clones take up around 2.1%. Time point here: pretreatment peripheral blood. The material sequenced was PBMCs, taken around atezolizumab (anti-PD-L1) treatment. The receptors originated from a man between 60 and 70 years old with urothelial cancer.

V gene TRBV7-2 combines with J gene TRBJ2-5, with D maybe TRBD2 (7 bases). Trimming stripped 5 bases from V and 4 bases from J, with 17 bases between. Germline assignment: CDR1 SGHTA and CDR2 FQGNSA. The CDR3 sequence is 15 residues long. This CDR3 is CASSRNGGRGETQYF. The CDR3 DNA sequence: TGTGCCAGCAGCCGGAACGGGGGGCGCGGAGAGACCCAGTACTTC.

V gene TRBV30 combines with J gene TRBJ1-2, with no clear D. CDR1 and CDR2 (germline): GTSNPN, SVGIG (reference sequence). The CDR3 loop spans 13 amino acids. With 0 bases removed from V and 7 bases from J, the gap between germline ends came to 12 bases. CDR3 loop: CAWSVISGTGYTF. CDR3 coding DNA: TGTGCCTGGAGTGTAATCTCGGGAACTGGCTACACCTTC.

The chain is built from TRBV10-3 and TRBJ2-5, with 11 bases matching TRBD2. This CDR3 is 17 amino acids long. Germline V gene lookup returns CDR1 ENHRY and CDR2 SYGVKD. V lost 6 bases to trimming and J lost 3 bases; unmatched junction nucleotides: 12. CDR3 residues: CAISVSLAGGPEETQYF. CDR3 coding DNA: TGTGCCATCAGCGTATCCCTAGCGGGGGGCCCCGAAGAGACCCAGTACTTC.

The V gene is TRBV25-1, the J gene TRBJ1-3; D gene unclear. The CDR3 spans 15 residues. Deletions cut 5 bases from V and 1 base from J, with 12 bases between. Germline CDR1 reads MGHDK; CDR2 reads SYGVNS. CDR3 sequence: CASSPSTFSGNTIYF. CDR3 in DNA: TGTGCCAGCAGTCCTAGTACATTTTCTGGAAACACCATATATTTT.

The chain links TRBV5-4 to TRBJ2-1, with a weak D call TRBD2 (5 bases). This CDR3 has 13 residues. Germline CDR1 is SGHNT and CDR2 is YYREEE (reference sequence). Trimming pared 0 bases from V and 9 bases from J, leaving 10 bases between. The CDR3 DNA sequence: TGTGCCAGCAGCTTGGGAGGGTGGGGTGAGCAGTTCTTC. It encodes CASSLGGWGEQFF.

V usage is TRBV7-9 and J usage is TRBJ1-2; D might be TRBD1 (6 bases). Trimming removed 2 bases at V and 2 bases at J, with 12 bases between. CDR3 length: 15 residues. Per the germline V gene, CDR1 is SEHNR and CDR2 is FQNEAQ (reference sequence). The CDR3 protein is CASSLSATGNYGYTF. The CDR3 DNA reads TGTGCCAGCAGCTTATCCGCGACAGGAAACTATGGCTACACCTTC.

The chain carries TRBV2 and TRBJ1-2, with D possibly TRBD1 on 6 matching bases. The length of the CDR3 is 16 residues. Germline CDR1 is SNHLY and CDR2 is FYNNEI. Trimming took 0 bases from V and 1 from J, leaving 12 bases between them. The CDR3 region has the DNA TGTGCCAGCAGTGAAGCGCTCCAGGGGATTAACTATGGCTACACCTTC. This gives the protein CASSEALQGINYGYTF.

V gene TRBV7-2 combines with J gene TRBJ2-5; D may be TRBD2 (5 bases). CDR3 length equals 15 residues. Per germline, CDR1 SGHTA and CDR2 FQGNSA. With 7 bases removed from V and 7 bases from J, the gap between germline ends came to 22 bases. CDR3 DNA sequence: TGTGCCAGCACTCCCAACAGAGGGAGTGAAGGGACCCAGTACTTC. It yields the protein CASTPNRGSEGTQYF.

The V call is TRBV7-9, the J call TRBJ2-7; TRBD1 aligns across 9 bases. Unmatched junction bases numbered 5, after V lost 5 bases and J lost 3 bases. The CDR3 spans 14 residues. Germline CDR1 reads SEHNR; CDR2 reads FQNEAQ (reference sequence). In nucleotides, the CDR3 is TGTGCCAGCAGCATCGGGACAGGGATCTACGAGCAGTACTTC. It yields the protein CASSIGTGIYEQYF.

The gene calls are TRBV5-1 and TRBJ1-4; 7 nucleotides align to TRBD1. CDR1 is SGHRS, CDR2 YFSETQ, per germline. The CDR3 has 16 amino acids. V was pared by 4 bases and J by 0 bases, with 6 bases of the junction left unmatched. CDR3 region: CASSEGQRTTNEKLFF. CDR3 DNA: TGCGCCAGCAGCGAGGGACAGAGGACAACTAATGAAAAACTGTTTTTT.

This clone was picked up one time. The CDR3 sequence: CASSFSGGPQETQYF. The CDR3 DNA reads TGCGCCAGCAGCTTCTCGGGAGGGCCTCAAGAGACCCAGTACTTC. This chain joins TRBV5-1 and TRBJ2-5; TRBD2 agrees at 8 bases. The V gene's germline CDR1 is SGHRS and CDR2 YFSETQ. Trimming removed 2 bases from V and 2 bases from J; junction bases left unmatched: 5. CDR3 length: 15 residues.

The CDR3 spells CASSLNLAGGHEQFF. CDR3 nucleotides: TGCGCCAGCAGCTTGAACTTAGCGGGAGGGCATGAGCAGTTCTTC. V and J are TRBV5-1 and TRBJ2-1, with 11 bases aligning to TRBD2. CDR3 length: 15 amino acids. Unmatched junction bases numbered 5, after V lost 1 base and J lost 8 bases. Germline V gene sequence: CDR1 SGHRS, CDR2 YFSETQ.

This sequence joins TRBV29-1 and TRBJ2-5; a weak D match, TRBD1 (6 bases). V was trimmed by 5 bases and J by 1 base, leaving 17 bases between them. From germline, CDR1 is SQVTM and CDR2 ANQGSEA. CDR3 length equals 15 residues. This chain's CDR3 is CSVNQLRGSQETQYF. The CDR3, as DNA: TGCAGCGTTAACCAGCTTAGGGGGAGCCAAGAGACCCAGTACTTC.

This clone was seen only a few times. The V gene is TRBV19, the J gene TRBJ1-2, with a possible D match to TRBD1 (6 bases). V shed 7 bases and J shed 0 bases, with 21 bases lying between them. The CDR3 totals 17 residues. Germline values: CDR1 LNHDA, CDR2 SQIVND (reference sequence). This CDR3 reads CASTYTGHLGANYGYTF. Written as DNA, the CDR3 is TGTGCCAGTACCTACACGGGACACTTGGGAGCTAACTATGGCTACACCTTC.

This chain links TRBV15 with TRBJ1-1; TRBD1 might be the D (6 bases). This CDR3 region has 16 residues. The germline CDR1 and CDR2 sequences are LNHNV and YYDKDF (reference sequence). V dropped 3 bases and J dropped 1 base, with 15 bases sitting between them. CDR3 region: CATSRGAVGRNTEAFF. The CDR3 DNA sequence: TGTGCCACCAGCAGGGGGGCGGTGGGGCGGAACACTGAAGCTTTCTTT. The variable domain in full, with the rest retrieved from reference TRBV15 and TRBJ1-1, is DAMVIQNPRYQVTQFGKPVTLSCSQTLNHNVMYWYQQKSSQAPKLLFHYYDKDFNNEADTPDNFQSRRPNTSFCFLDIRSPGLGDTAMYLCATSRGAVGRNTEAFFGQGTRLTVV.

Remarks on this clone: This CDR3 is also generated by other DNA sequences in the sample. The chain employs TRBV7-2 and TRBJ2-1; 7 bases map to TRBD2. Per the germline V gene, CDR1 is SGHTA and CDR2 is FQGNSA. V shed 5 bases, J shed 4 bases, and the junction held 8 bases outside the gene matches. The CDR3 runs to 15 residues. Here the CDR3 DNA reads TGTGCCAGCAGCCTCAGCGGGACTCCATACAATGAGCAGTTCTTC. Protein product: CASSLSGTPYNEQFF.

The chain is built from TRBV6-1 and TRBJ1-1; 7 bases agree with TRBD1. Germline CDR1 reads MNHNS; CDR2 reads SASEGT. The CDR3 has 13 amino acids. V lost 7 bases to trimming and J lost 10 bases; unmatched junction nucleotides: 12. The chain's CDR3 is CASTLQGSGLAFF. For the CDR3, the DNA is TGTGCCAGCACCTTACAGGGGAGTGGGTTAGCTTTCTTT.

The V and J genes are TRBV11-2 and TRBJ2-1; 7 bases are shared with TRBD1. The CDR3 is made up of 14 amino acids. V was clipped by 3 bases and J by 5 bases; unmatched bases: 4. Germline V gene data show CDR1 as SGHAT and CDR2 as FQNNGV. As DNA, the CDR3 is TGTGCCAGCAGCTTTGGGACAGAAAACAATGAGCAGTTCTTC. Its protein is CASSFGTENNEQFF.